This entry concerns a single TCR beta chain. Its antigen is not identified. The data stem from a study of immune evolution from preneoplasia to lung adenocarcinoma. Notes on the study in general: Clonality was highest in normal lung, lower in later-stage lesions apparently. Normal lung had the highest top T cell clone frequencies.

The method was immunoSEQ multiplex PCR; TCRdb's version includes in-frame clones alone and lacks a portion of them. The sample records about 7,900 clones, around 80% being singletons. Germline assignment: CDR1 ENHRY and CDR2 SYGVKD. V was pared by 3 bases and J by 6 bases, with 12 bases between. This CDR3 is 14 amino acids long. Patient tissue came from resections in Japan or China, 2014–2017. Each case's diagnosis was confirmed by two pathologists on H&E. The receptor comes from a person in their 70s with lung adenocarcinoma. The source material was FFPE adjacent normal lung tissue. The V and J genes are TRBV10-3 and TRBJ2-1, with unresolved D. CDR3 loop: CAISDRLGLNEQFF. CDR3 nucleotides: TGTGCCATCAGTGACCGTCTGGGTCTCAATGAGCAGTTCTTC.